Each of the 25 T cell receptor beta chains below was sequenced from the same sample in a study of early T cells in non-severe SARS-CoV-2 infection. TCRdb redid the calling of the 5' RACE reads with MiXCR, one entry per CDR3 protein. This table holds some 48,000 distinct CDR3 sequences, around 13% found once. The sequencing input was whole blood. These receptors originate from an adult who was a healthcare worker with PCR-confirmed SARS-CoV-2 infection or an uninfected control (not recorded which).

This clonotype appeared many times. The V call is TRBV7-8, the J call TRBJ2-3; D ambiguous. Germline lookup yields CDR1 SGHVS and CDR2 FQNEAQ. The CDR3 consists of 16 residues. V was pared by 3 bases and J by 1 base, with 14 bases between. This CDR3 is CASSFLGRMGTDTQYF. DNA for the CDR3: TGTGCCAGCAGCTTTCTGGGCCGTATGGGCACAGATACGCAGTATTTT.

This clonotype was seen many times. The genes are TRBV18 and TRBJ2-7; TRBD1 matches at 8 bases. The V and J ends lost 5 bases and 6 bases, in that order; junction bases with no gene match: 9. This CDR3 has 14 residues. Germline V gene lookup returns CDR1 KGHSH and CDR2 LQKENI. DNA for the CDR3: TGTGCCAGCTCATCGGGACAGGAACCCATCGAGCAGTACTTC. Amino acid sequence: CASSSGQEPIEQYF.

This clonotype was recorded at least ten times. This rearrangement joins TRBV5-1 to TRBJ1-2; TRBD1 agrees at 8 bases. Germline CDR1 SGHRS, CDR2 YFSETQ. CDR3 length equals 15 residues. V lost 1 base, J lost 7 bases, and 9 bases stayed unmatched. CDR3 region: CASSLRTGGLLGYTF. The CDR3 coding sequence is TGCGCCAGCAGCTTGCGTACAGGGGGTCTTCTTGGCTACACCTTC. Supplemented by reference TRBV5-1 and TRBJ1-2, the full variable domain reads KAGVTQTPRYLIKTRGQQVTLSCSPISGHRSVSWYQQTPGQGLQFLFEYFSETQRNKGNFPGRFSGRQFSNSRSEMNVSTLELGDSALYLCASSLRTGGLLGYTFGSGTRLTVV.

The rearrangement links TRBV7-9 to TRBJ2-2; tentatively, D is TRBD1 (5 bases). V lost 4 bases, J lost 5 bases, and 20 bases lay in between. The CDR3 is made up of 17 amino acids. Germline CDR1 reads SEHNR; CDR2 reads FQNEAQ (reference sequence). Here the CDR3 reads CASSYPRAERRTGELFF. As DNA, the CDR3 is TGTGCCAGCAGCTACCCCAGGGCAGAACGTCGTACCGGGGAGCTGTTTTTT.

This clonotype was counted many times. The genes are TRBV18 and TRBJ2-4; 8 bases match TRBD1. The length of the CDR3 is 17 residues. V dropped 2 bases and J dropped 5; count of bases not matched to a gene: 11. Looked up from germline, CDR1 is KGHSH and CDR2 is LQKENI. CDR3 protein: CASSPLSGQGSENIQYF. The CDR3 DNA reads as TGTGCCAGCTCACCATTATCAGGACAGGGTTCCGAAAACATTCAGTACTTC.

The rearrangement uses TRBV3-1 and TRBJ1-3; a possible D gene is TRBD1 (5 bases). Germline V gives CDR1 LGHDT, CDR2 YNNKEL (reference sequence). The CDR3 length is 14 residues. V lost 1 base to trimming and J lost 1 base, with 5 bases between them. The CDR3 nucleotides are TGTGCCAGCAGCCAAGCAGGGTCTGGAAACACCATATATTTT. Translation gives CASSQAGSGNTIYF.

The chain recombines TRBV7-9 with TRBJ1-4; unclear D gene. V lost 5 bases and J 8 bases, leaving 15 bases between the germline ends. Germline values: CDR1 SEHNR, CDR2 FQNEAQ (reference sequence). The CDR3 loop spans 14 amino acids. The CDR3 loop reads CASSPLRSREKLFF. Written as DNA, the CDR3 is TGTGCCAGCAGCCCCCTCCGATCGCGCGAAAAACTGTTTTTT. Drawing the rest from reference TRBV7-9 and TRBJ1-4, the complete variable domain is DTGVSQNPRHKITKRGQNVTFRCDPISEHNRLYWYRQTLGQGPEFLTYFQNEAQLEKSRLLSDRFSAERPKGSFSTLEIQRTEQGDSAMYLCASSPLRSREKLFFGSGTQLSVL.

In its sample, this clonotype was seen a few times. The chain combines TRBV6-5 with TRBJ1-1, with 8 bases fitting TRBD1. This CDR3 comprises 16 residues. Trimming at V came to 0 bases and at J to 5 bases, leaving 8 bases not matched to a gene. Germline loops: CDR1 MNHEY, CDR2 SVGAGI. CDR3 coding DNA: TGTGCCAGCAGTTACTCGGGGACAGGAGGTTTTACTGAAGCTTTCTTT. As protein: CASSYSGTGGFTEAFF.

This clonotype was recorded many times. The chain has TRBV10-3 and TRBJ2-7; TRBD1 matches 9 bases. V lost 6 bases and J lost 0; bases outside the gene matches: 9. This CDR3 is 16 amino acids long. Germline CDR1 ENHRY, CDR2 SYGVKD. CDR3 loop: CAIRGGTGPYSYEQYF. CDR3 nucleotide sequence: TGTGCCATCAGGGGGGGGACAGGGCCTTACTCCTACGAGCAGTACTTC.

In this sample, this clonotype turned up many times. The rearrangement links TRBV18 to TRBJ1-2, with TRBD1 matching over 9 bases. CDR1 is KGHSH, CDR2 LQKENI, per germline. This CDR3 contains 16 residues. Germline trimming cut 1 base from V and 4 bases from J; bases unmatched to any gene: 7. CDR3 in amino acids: CASSPLRDRDGYGYTF. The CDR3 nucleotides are TGTGCCAGCTCACCACTCCGGGACAGGGACGGCTATGGCTACACCTTC.

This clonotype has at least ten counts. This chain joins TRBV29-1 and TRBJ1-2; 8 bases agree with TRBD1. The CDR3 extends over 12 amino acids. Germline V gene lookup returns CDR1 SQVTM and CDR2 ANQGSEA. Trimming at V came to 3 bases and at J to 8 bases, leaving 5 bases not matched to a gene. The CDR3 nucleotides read TGCAGCGTTGAGAGACAGGGGTTAGGCTACACCTTC. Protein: CSVERQGLGYTF.

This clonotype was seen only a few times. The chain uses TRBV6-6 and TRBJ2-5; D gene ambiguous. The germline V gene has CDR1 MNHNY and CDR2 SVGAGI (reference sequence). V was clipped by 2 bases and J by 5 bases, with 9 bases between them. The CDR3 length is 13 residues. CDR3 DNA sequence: TGTGCCAGCAGTTACGAGGTCGGGGAGACCCAGTACTTC. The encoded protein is CASSYEVGETQYF.

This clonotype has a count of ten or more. The CDR3 sequence is CASSSGIWNTEAFF. The CDR3 DNA sequence: TGTGCCAGCAGTTCGGGAATTTGGAACACTGAAGCTTTCTTT. V gene TRBV6-6 combines with J gene TRBJ1-1; D unclear. Trimming shortened V by 4 bases and J by 1 base, and 10 bases separated the two germline ends. The CDR3 totals 14 residues. CDR1 and CDR2 from the germline V gene are MNHNY and SVGAGI (reference sequence).

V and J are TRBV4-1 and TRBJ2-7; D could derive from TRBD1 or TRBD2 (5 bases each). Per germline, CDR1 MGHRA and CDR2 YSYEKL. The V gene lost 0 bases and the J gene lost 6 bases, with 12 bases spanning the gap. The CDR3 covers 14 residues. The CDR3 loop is CASSQEGRAGEQYF. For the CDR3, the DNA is TGCGCCAGCAGCCAAGAGGGCAGGGCGGGCGAGCAGTACTTC.

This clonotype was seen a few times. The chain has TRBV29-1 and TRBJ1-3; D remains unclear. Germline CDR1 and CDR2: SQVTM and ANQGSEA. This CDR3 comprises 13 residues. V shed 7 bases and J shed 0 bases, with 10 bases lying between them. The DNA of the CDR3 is TGCAGCGCGGCGGGTCACTCTGGAAACACCATATATTTT. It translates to CSAAGHSGNTIYF.

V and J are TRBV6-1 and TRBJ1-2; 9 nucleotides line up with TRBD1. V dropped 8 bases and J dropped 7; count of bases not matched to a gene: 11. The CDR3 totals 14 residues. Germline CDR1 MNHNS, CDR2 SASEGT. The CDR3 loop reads CASARDRDGSGYTF. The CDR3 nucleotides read TGTGCCAGCGCACGGGACAGGGACGGGAGTGGCTACACCTTC.

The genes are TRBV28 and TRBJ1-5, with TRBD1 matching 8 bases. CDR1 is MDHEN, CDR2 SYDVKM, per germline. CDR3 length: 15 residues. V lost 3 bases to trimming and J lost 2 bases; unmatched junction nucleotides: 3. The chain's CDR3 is CASSLLTGGNQPQHF. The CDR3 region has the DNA TGTGCCAGCAGTTTGCTGACAGGGGGCAATCAGCCCCAGCATTTT.

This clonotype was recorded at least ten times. CDR3 sequence: CASSHSGAGSEQFF. CDR3 coding DNA: TGTGCCAGCAGTCATAGCGGGGCCGGATCTGAGCAGTTCTTC. The V call is TRBV7-2, the J call TRBJ2-1; 8 positions agree with TRBD2. Germline loops: CDR1 SGHTA, CDR2 FQGNSA. Trimming removed 6 bases from V and 9 bases from J; junction bases left unmatched: 10. This CDR3 spans 14 amino acids. Filled out from reference TRBV7-2 and TRBJ2-1, the complete variable domain reads GAGVSQSPSNKVTEKGKDVELRCDPISGHTALYWYRQSLGQGLEFLIYFQGNSAPDKSGLPSDRFSAERTGGSVSTLTIQRTQQEDSAVYLCASSHSGAGSEQFFGPGTRLTVL.

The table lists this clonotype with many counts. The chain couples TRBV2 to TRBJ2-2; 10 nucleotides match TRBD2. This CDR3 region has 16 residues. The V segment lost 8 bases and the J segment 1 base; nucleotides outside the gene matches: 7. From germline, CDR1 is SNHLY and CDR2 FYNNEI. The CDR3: CASQPSGSRNTGELFF. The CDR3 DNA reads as TGTGCCAGCCAGCCTAGCGGGAGTAGGAACACCGGGGAGCTGTTTTTT.

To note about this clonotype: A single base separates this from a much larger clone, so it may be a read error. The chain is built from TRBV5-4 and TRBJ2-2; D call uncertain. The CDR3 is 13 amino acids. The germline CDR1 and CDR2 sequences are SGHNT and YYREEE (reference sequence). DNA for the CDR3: TGTACCAGCAGCTTGGTCGGCACCGGGGAGCTGTTTTTT. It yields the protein CTSSLVGTGELFF.

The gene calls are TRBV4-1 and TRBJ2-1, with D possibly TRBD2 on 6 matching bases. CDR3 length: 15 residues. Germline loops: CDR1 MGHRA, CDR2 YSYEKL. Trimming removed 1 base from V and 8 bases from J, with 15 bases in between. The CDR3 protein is CASSQGGTRGYEQFF. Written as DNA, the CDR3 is TGCGCCAGCAGCCAAGGCGGGACTCGCGGGTATGAGCAGTTCTTC.

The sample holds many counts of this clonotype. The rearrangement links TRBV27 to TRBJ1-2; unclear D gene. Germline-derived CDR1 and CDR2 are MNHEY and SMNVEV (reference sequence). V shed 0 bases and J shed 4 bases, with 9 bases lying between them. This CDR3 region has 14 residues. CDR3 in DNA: TGTGCCAGCAGTTTATCAGGCAGTTTCTATGGCTACACCTTC. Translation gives CASSLSGSFYGYTF.

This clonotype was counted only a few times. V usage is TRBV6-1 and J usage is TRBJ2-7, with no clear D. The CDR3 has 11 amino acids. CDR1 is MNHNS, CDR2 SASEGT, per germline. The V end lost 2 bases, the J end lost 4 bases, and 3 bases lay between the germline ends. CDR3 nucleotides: TGTGCCAGCAGTGAACCATACGAGCAGTACTTC. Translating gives CASSEPYEQYF.

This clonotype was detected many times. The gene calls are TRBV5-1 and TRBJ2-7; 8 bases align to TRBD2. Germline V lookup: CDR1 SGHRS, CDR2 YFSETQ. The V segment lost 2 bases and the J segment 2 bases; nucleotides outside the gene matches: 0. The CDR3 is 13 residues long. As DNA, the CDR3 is TGCGCCAGCAGCTTCGGGGGGGCCTACGAGCAGTACTTC. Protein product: CASSFGGAYEQYF.

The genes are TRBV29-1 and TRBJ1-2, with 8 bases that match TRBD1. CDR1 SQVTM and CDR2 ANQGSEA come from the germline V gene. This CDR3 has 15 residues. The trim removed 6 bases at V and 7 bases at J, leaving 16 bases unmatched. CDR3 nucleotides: TGCAGCGTCTGGGGGGTAGGCCAGGGGGCTTCTGGCTACACCTTC. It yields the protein CSVWGVGQGASGYTF.